This TCR beta chain appears in the sequencing data of a study of cytomegalovirus exposure and HLA in healthy donors. Study-level results: There were a few CMV-associated chains whose specificity for CMV antigens was confirmed in vitro. The investigators catalogued 150 to 200 TCR beta chains as cytomegalovirus-associated. The dataset shows that most TCR sequences were rare, while some public TCRs occurred in many donors. Accounts indicate the classifier identified cytomegalovirus status with strong specificity and sensitivity.

V lost 0 bases, J lost 5 bases, and 10 bases lay in between. This CDR3 is built from 14 residues. Germline CDR1 reads WNHNN; CDR2 reads SYGVQD (reference sequence). The data were produced by immunoSEQ multiplex PCR, yet TCRdb's version contains in-frame clones alone and is incomplete. The table records 150,000 or so clones, 85% to 90% of them present only once. As regards this clone: The antigen remains unidentified.

Material: PBMCs. The receptor was isolated from a woman under 30 in good health and CMV-seronegative. The chain employs TRBV10-1 and TRBJ2-5; the D gene is possibly TRBD2 (5 bases). CDR3 DNA sequence: TGCGCCAGCAGTGAGTCCCCGGGATCGGAGACCCAGTACTTC. Its protein is CASSESPGSETQYF.